Following are 14 T cell receptor beta chains from one sample sequenced in a study of OX40 agonist ivuxolimab in advanced cancers. Sequencing was performed with immunoSEQ multiplex PCR; in TCRdb, only in-frame clones are kept and a portion is missing. In the table there are 75,000 to 100,000 clones, roughly 91% of which are singletons. Sample: CD4+ or CD8+ T cells sorted from blood, taken in a trial of the OX40 agonist ivuxolimab. The receptors stem from an adult with an advanced solid tumor such as melanoma, head and neck, liver or kidney cancer.

The chain employs TRBV19 and TRBJ2-7; 7 bases fit TRBD2. The CDR3 length is 15 residues. Germline-derived CDR1 and CDR2 are LNHDA and SQIVND (reference sequence). V shed 6 bases, J shed 0 bases, and the junction held 8 bases outside the gene matches. CDR3 region: CASRAGAGSSYEQYF. The CDR3 bases are TGTGCCAGTAGAGCCGGAGCGGGGAGCTCCTACGAGCAGTACTTC. Using reference TRBV19 and TRBJ2-7 for the parts outside the CDR3, the full variable domain is DGGITQSPKYLFRKEGQNVTLSCEQNLNHDAMYWYRQDPGQGLRLIYYSQIVNDFQKGDIAEGYSVSREKKESFPLTVTSAQKNPTAFYLCASRAGAGSSYEQYFGPGTRLTVT.

This CDR3 is CAISQGTTNEKLFF. The DNA of the CDR3 is TGTGCCATCAGTCAGGGGACAACTAATGAAAAACTGTTTTTT. The V call is TRBV10-3, the J call TRBJ1-4; D might be TRBD1 (6 bases). Germline V gene data show CDR1 as ENHRY and CDR2 as SYGVKD. The germline V and J ends were trimmed by 5 bases and 0 bases, with 7 bases remaining between them. The CDR3 covers 14 residues.

The gene calls are TRBV4-2 and TRBJ1-1; D not resolved. Trimming left V 4 bases short and J 7 bases short, with 10 bases between. The V gene's germline CDR1 is LGHNA and CDR2 YNFKEQ. The CDR3 extends over 12 amino acids. Written as DNA, the CDR3 is TGTGCCAGCAGCCCGCCGTGGGGTGAAGCTTTCTTT. This sequence encodes CASSPPWGEAFF.

The genes are TRBV18 and TRBJ2-5; tentative D call: TRBD2 (7 bases). V shed 4 bases and J shed 7 bases, with 13 bases lying between them. Germline V gene data show CDR1 as KGHSH and CDR2 as LQKENI. The CDR3 consists of 13 residues. CDR3 residues: CASSRNREGTQYF. As DNA, the CDR3 is TGTGCCAGCTCACGCAACAGGGAGGGGACCCAGTACTTC.

This chain links TRBV5-1 with TRBJ2-2; perhaps TRBD1 as D (6 bases). V lost 6 bases to trimming and J lost 1 base, with 13 bases between them. Germline V gene data show CDR1 as SGHRS and CDR2 as YFSETQ. This CDR3 region has 15 residues. The CDR3 nucleotides are TGCGCCAGCAATTTTGGGGGCCAGAACACCGGGGAGCTGTTTTTT. It specifies CASNFGGQNTGELFF. Supplemented by reference TRBV5-1 and TRBJ2-2, the full variable domain reads KAGVTQTPRYLIKTRGQQVTLSCSPISGHRSVSWYQQTPGQGLQFLFEYFSETQRNKGNFPGRFSGRQFSNSRSEMNVSTLELGDSALYLCASNFGGQNTGELFFGEGSRLTVL.

In DNA, the CDR3 is TGTGCCAGCAGTAAAGGCGGGAGGTACCAAGAGACCCAGTACTTC. Translating it yields CASSKGGRYQETQYF. The chain combines TRBV25-1 with TRBJ2-5; TRBD2 matches 8 bases. The CDR3 is 15 amino acids. With V trimmed by 5 bases and J by 0 bases, 5 bases remained unmatched. CDR1 is MGHDK and CDR2 is SYGVNS in the germline V gene.

The chain links TRBV7-9 to TRBJ2-3; possibly TRBD2 for D (5 bases). Looked up from germline, CDR1 is SEHNR and CDR2 is FQNEAQ (reference sequence). This CDR3 comprises 14 residues. V gave up 2 bases and J gave up 7 bases, with 13 bases separating them. CDR3 in DNA: TGTGCCAGCAGCTTAATTGCTCGGGGTAATACGCAGTATTTT. This codes for CASSLIARGNTQYF.

The CDR3 DNA sequence: TGTGCCAGCAGTTTATTCCCGCCTACGGGTACGCAGTATTTT. Protein sequence: CASSLFPPTGTQYF. This chain joins TRBV27 and TRBJ2-3; D gene ambiguous. Germline values: CDR1 MNHEY, CDR2 SMNVEV (reference sequence). V was clipped by 1 base and J by 8 bases, with 13 bases between them. The CDR3 runs to 14 residues.

The chain combines TRBV15 with TRBJ2-3; D uncertain. Trimming took 5 bases from V and 5 from J, leaving 11 bases between them. The germline V gene encodes CDR1 LNHNV and CDR2 YYDKDF (reference sequence). CDR3 size: 13 residues. The CDR3, as DNA: TGTGCCACCAGCCCCCGTGGTGGAGATACGCAGTATTTT. As protein: CATSPRGGDTQYF. The variable domain in full, completed from reference TRBV15 and TRBJ2-3, reads DAMVIQNPRYQVTQFGKPVTLSCSQTLNHNVMYWYQQKSSQAPKLLFHYYDKDFNNEADTPDNFQSRRPNTSFCFLDIRSPGLGDTAMYLCATSPRGGDTQYFGPGTRLTVL.

V and J are TRBV5-1 and TRBJ1-3; D possibly corresponds to TRBD1 (6 bases). The germline CDR1 and CDR2 sequences are SGHRS and YFSETQ. The length of the CDR3 is 21 residues. Deletions cut 1 base from V and 4 bases from J, with 30 bases between. CDR3 sequence: CASSLRPIQGGTSMAGNTIYF. The CDR3 DNA reads as TGCGCCAGCAGCTTGAGGCCGATACAGGGAGGGACATCGATGGCCGGAAACACCATATATTTT.

The CDR3 sequence: CASSPTHDSTPYNEQFF. DNA of the CDR3: TGTGCCAGCTCACCCACACACGACAGCACTCCCTACAATGAGCAGTTCTTC. This chain links TRBV18 with TRBJ2-1, with TRBD1 as a possible D gene (5 bases). CDR1 is KGHSH and CDR2 is LQKENI in the germline V gene. Deletions cut 3 bases from V and 2 bases from J, with 17 bases between. This CDR3 contains 17 residues.

V gene TRBV7-2 combines with J gene TRBJ2-7; the D gene is possibly TRBD1 (6 bases). Germline V CDR1 and CDR2: SGHTA, FQGNSA. The CDR3 has 15 amino acids. The germline V and J ends were trimmed by 5 bases and 9 bases, with 23 bases remaining between them. The CDR3 here is CASSTPGTQANGQYF. In DNA form, the CDR3 reads TGTGCCAGCAGCACCCCCGGGACACAGGCGAATGGGCAGTACTTC.

The chain uses TRBV19 and TRBJ1-2; D remains unclear. The CDR3 runs 15 residues. V lost 8 bases, J lost 4 bases, and 20 bases lay in between. The germline V gene has CDR1 LNHDA and CDR2 SQIVND (reference sequence). Here the CDR3 reads CASQDGGRTTYGYTF. DNA of the CDR3: TGTGCCAGTCAAGATGGAGGACGGACGACCTATGGCTACACCTTC.

This clone has only a few counts. J is TRBJ1-2 and V is TRBV29-1; weak D call: TRBD1 (6 bases). This CDR3 contains 12 residues. Germline V gene lookup returns CDR1 SQVTM and CDR2 ANQGSEA. The V end lost 8 bases, the J end lost 4 bases, and 14 bases lay between the germline ends. CDR3 loop: CSTSDSVYGYTF. The CDR3 nucleotides are TGCAGCACGTCGGACAGCGTCTATGGCTACACCTTC.